This T cell receptor (beta chain) comes out of a study of T cell responses to AZD1222 COVID-19 vaccine. The wider study: Second-dose intervals near 4 or 12 weeks were combined. Overall study findings and caveats: In the spike-specific TCR repertoire, nearly half reportedly target unmutated variant regions. Only five to seven AZD1222 recipients were seropositive at baseline. Donors, mostly white British, included more females; clonal diversity was possibly underestimated.

The CDR3 length is 14 residues. Germline CDR1 and CDR2: SGDLS and YYNGEE. V lost 0 bases to trimming and J lost 2 bases, with 9 bases between them. In this sample, this clone turned up once. Its cognate antigen is unknown. The table came from immunoSEQ multiplex PCR; TCRdb's copy has only in-frame clones and leaves some out. The sample carries some 140,000 clones, roughly 89% recorded once. The material was peripheral blood, obtained on day 0 of AZD1222 vaccination. The TCR originated in an adult in good health. J is TRBJ2-7 and V is TRBV9; unclear D gene. The CDR3 protein is CASSVGTDPYEQYF. Written as DNA, the CDR3 is TGTGCCAGCAGCGTAGGGACGGATCCCTACGAGCAGTACTTC.